This T cell receptor beta chain originates from a study of blood T cell repertoires in COVID-19. For the study at large: Both acute and convalescent COVID-19 samples were obtained from the United States, Italy and Spain. PBMCs, B-cell-depleted T cells, or T cells provided the cDNA or gDNA that made up the material.

In the original workflow: Amplification of reference gene primers provided the estimated nucleated cell counts. Repertoires were generated with immunoSEQ multiplex PCR, while TCRdb's copy carries only in-frame clones and drops some. The V and J calls and clone size come from that table; D and trimming were worked out from the DNA. The repertoire holds about 91,000 clones, with 88% as singletons. The CDR3 is 16 residues long. V trimming: 6 bases; J trimming: 4 bases; junction bases outside the gene matches: 8. CDR1 is ENHRY, CDR2 SYGVKD, per germline. This receptor was taken from an older woman with acute or convalescent COVID-19. Material for sequencing was peripheral blood. The V call is TRBV10-3, the J call TRBJ1-3, with 11 bases identical to TRBD1. The CDR3 DNA reads TGTGCCATCAGCCAAGGACAGGGGGCGTTAGGAAACACCATATATTTT. It codes for CAISQGQGALGNTIYF.